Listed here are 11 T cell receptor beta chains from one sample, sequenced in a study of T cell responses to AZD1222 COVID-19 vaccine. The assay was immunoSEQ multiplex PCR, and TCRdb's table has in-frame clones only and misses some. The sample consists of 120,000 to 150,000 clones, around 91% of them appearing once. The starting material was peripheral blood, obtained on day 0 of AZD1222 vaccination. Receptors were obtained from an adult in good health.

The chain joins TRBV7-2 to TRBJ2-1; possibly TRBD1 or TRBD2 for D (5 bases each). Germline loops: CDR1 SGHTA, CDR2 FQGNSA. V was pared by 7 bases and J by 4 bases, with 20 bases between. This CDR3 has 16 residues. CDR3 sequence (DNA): TGTGCCAGCAACTCAAAGGGACGAGAGGGTTACAATGAGCAGTTCTTC. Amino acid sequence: CASNSKGREGYNEQFF.

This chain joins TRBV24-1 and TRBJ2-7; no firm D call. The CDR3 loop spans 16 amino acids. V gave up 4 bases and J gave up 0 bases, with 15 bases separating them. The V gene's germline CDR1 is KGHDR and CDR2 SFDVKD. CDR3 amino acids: CATSDLTRPVSYEQYF. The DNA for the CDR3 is TGTGCCACCAGTGACTTGACCCGGCCGGTCTCCTACGAGCAGTACTTC.

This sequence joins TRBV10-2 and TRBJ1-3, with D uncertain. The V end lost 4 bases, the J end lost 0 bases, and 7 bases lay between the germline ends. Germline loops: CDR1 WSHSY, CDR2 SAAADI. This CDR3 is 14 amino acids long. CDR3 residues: CASSGSTSGNTIYF. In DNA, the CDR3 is TGCGCCAGCAGTGGATCAACCTCTGGAAACACCATATATTTT.

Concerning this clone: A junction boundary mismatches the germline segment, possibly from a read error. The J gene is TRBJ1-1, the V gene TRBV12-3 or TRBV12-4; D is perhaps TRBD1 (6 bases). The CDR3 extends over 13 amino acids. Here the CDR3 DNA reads TGTGCCAGCAGTCGGACAGAGAACGCTGAAGCTTTCTTT. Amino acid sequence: CASSRTENAEAFF.

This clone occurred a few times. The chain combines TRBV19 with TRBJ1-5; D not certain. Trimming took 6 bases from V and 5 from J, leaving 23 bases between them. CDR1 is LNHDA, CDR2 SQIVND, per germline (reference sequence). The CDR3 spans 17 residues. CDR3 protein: CASSPAGALGFDQPQHF. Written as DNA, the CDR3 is TGTGCCAGTAGCCCAGCGGGCGCCTTGGGGTTCGATCAGCCCCAGCATTTT.

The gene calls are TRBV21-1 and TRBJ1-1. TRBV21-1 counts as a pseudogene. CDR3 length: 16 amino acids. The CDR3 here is CASSRPVRAPNTEAFF. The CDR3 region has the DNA TGTGCCAGCAGTAGGCCGGTCCGGGCCCCGAACACTGAAGCTTTCTTT.

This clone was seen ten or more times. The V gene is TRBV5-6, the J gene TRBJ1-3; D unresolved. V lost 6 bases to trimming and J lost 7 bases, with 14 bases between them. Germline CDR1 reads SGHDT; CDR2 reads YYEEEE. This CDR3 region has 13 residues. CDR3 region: CASTVLSRNTIYF. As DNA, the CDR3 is TGTGCCAGCACCGTACTCAGTAGGAACACCATATATTTT.

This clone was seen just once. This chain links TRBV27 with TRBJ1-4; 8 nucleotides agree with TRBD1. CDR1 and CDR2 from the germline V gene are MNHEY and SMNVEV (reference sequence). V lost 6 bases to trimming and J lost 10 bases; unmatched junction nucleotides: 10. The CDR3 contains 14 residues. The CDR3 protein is CASSRSTGAGKLFF. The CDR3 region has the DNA TGTGCCAGCAGCCGCTCGACAGGGGCAGGAAAACTGTTTTTT.

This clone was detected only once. In DNA form, the CDR3 reads TGTGCCAGCAGAAGGGGGGCCGACACAGATACGCAGTATTTT. Translation gives CASRRGADTDTQYF. The rearrangement links TRBV6-1 to TRBJ2-3; D possibly uses TRBD1 or TRBD2 (6 bases each). Between the trimmed V and J ends, which lost 6 bases and 2 bases, there was a span of 12 bases. The V gene's germline CDR1 is MNHNS and CDR2 SASEGT. The CDR3 is 14 amino acids.

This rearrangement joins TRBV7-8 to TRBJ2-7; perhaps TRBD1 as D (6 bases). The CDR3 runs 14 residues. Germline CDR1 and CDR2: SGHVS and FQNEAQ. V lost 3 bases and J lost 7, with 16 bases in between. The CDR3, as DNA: TGTGCCAGCAGCTTGAGGACAGCCCTTTGGGAGCAGTACTTC. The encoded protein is CASSLRTALWEQYF. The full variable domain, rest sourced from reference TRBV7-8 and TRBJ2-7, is GAGVSQSPRYKVAKRGQDVALRCDPISGHVSLFWYQQALGQGPEFLTYFQNEAQLDKSGLPSDRFFAERPEGSVSTLKIQRTQQEDSAVYLCASSLRTALWEQYFGPGTRLTVT.

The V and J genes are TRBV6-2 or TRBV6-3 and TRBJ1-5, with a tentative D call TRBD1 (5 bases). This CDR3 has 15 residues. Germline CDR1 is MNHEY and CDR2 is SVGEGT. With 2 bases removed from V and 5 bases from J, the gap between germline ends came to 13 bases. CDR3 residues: CASSYEGTPDQPQHF. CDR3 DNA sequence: TGTGCCAGCAGTTACGAGGGGACGCCCGATCAGCCCCAGCATTTT.